This T cell receptor beta chain was documented in a study of T cell clonality in common variable immunodeficiency. Comment on this clone: Its specificity is unknown. The CDR3 end lies 3 residues beyond the end of the read and is filled in from the germline J gene.

Method: immunoSEQ multiplex PCR; TCRdb's copy keeps in-frame clones and lacks some. The specimen has about 15,000 clones, none found just once. The CDR3 spans 15 residues. The V and J ends lost 3 bases and 4 bases respectively, with 15 bases between them. Per the germline V gene, CDR1 is SGHTA and CDR2 is FQGTGA. Aged about 9 to 64 years, CVID subjects averaged about 40 years old. Findings and caveats of the study: T cell subpopulation sequencing would be needed to explain CVID clonality. In common variable immunodeficiency, TCR beta chains reportedly carried fewer deletions and N-nucleotide insertions. Shared TCRbeta clones were fewer between CVID subjects than controls.

The TCR was taken from a human donor with common variable immunodeficiency. Sequencing used peripheral blood mononuclear cells. The rearrangement links TRBV7-3 to TRBJ1-1; D is undetermined. CDR3 bases read: TGTGCCAGCAGCTTGTCTCCAGCCAGGAGCACTGAA. It yields the protein CASSLSPARSTE. The full CDR3 is CASSLSPARSTEAFF.